The 22 T cell receptor beta chains below all came from one sample that was sequenced in a study of cytomegalovirus exposure and HLA in healthy donors. PCR employed 60 Vbeta and 13 Jbeta primers. The data were produced by immunoSEQ multiplex PCR, yet TCRdb's version contains in-frame clones alone and is incomplete. The sample lists about 150,000 clones; 65% to 80% were seen once. Sequencing was performed on PBMCs. The receptors here all came from a woman aged 40 to 55 in good health and CMV-seronegative.

The gene calls are TRBV7-5 and TRBJ2-5; the table assigns TRBD2, which was not confirmed against the DNA. TRBV7-5 has pseudogene status. The length of the CDR3 is 14 residues. Here the CDR3 DNA reads TGTGCCAGAAGCTTAGGAGGGAAGGAGGAGACCCAGTACTTC. Amino acids: CARSLGGKEETQYF.

The chain combines TRBV7-8 with TRBJ1-1; D is uncertain. CDR1 and CDR2 (germline): SGHVS, FQNEAQ. The CDR3 extends over 16 amino acids. Trimming removed 2 bases at V and 5 bases at J, with 18 bases between. Here the CDR3 DNA reads TGTGCCAGCAGCTTATTACCTATACCCACGGGGACTGAAGCTTTCTTT. Translating gives CASSLLPIPTGTEAFF.

The table lists this clone with a count of one. The chain is built from TRBV6-1 and TRBJ1-1; D gene unclear. The CDR3 is 15 residues long. Trimming stripped 1 base from V and 4 bases from J, with 13 bases between. Germline assignment: CDR1 MNHNS and CDR2 SASEGT. This CDR3 is CASSEDRHPTTEAFF. CDR3 bases: TGTGCCAGCAGTGAAGACAGACACCCGACCACTGAAGCTTTCTTT.

This clone was found once. The chain has TRBV2 and TRBJ1-2; D is possibly TRBD1 (5 bases). The CDR3 spans 13 residues. Germline-derived CDR1 and CDR2 are SNHLY and FYNNEI. Trimming stripped 1 base from V and 8 bases from J, with 11 bases between. The CDR3 bases are TGTGCCAGCAGTGAAGAGACAGACGCCGGCTACACCTTC. Its protein is CASSEETDAGYTF.

The chain combines TRBV2 with TRBJ2-7, with 8 positions matching TRBD1. The CDR3 extends over 14 amino acids. Unmatched junction bases numbered 10, after V lost 7 bases and J lost 5 bases. Germline CDR1 reads SNHLY; CDR2 reads FYNNEI. The CDR3 region is CASTRDRNFDEQYF. The CDR3, as DNA: TGTGCCAGCACCAGGGACAGGAACTTTGACGAGCAGTACTTC.

The V gene is TRBV10-3, the J gene TRBJ2-2, with a possible D match to TRBD1 (6 bases). Per germline, CDR1 ENHRY and CDR2 SYGVKD. This CDR3 contains 16 residues. V was pared by 4 bases and J by 1 base, with 13 bases between. CDR3 amino acids: CAISGKTGLNTGELFF. CDR3 nucleotide sequence: TGTGCCATCAGTGGAAAGACAGGCCTGAACACCGGGGAGCTGTTTTTT.

There are a few counts of this clone. The rearrangement uses TRBV6-1 and TRBJ2-3; 10 bases align to TRBD2. The CDR3 is made up of 14 amino acids. Per the germline V gene, CDR1 is MNHNS and CDR2 is SASEGT. V was clipped by 11 bases and J by 5 bases; unmatched bases: 10. The CDR3 protein is CAPNGAGGRDTQYF. CDR3 DNA sequence: TGTGCCCCCAACGGAGCGGGGGGGCGAGATACGCAGTATTTT.

V usage is TRBV10-3 and J usage is TRBJ2-3; TRBD2 aligns across 7 bases. Germline CDR1 reads ENHRY; CDR2 reads SYGVKD. The CDR3 contains 13 residues. V lost 8 bases and J lost 5; bases outside the gene matches: 7. The DNA of the CDR3 is TGTGCCATCGGCGCGCGGGAGCAAGATACGCAGTATTTT. It codes for CAIGAREQDTQYF.

This sequence joins TRBV29-1 and TRBJ2-7; 7 nucleotides match TRBD2. V shed 4 bases and J 7 bases; nucleotides not matched to a gene: 10. The CDR3 covers 13 residues. Germline loops: CDR1 SQVTM, CDR2 ANQGSEA. CDR3 loop: CSVGMTSLSEQYF. CDR3 nucleotides: TGCAGCGTTGGAATGACTAGCCTGAGTGAGCAGTACTTC.

In the case of this clone: An end of the junction does not agree with germline; a read error may underlie this. The chain joins TRBV10-3 to TRBJ2-3, with 8 bases lining up with TRBD1. The CDR3 is 14 amino acids. From germline, CDR1 is ENHRY and CDR2 SYGVKD. CDR3 DNA sequence: TGTGCCATCAGACCCGGGACAGGTCCAGAGACGCAGTATTTT. It codes for CAIRPGTGPETQYF.

The chain carries TRBV19 and TRBJ1-2; D may be TRBD1 (6 bases). The V end lost 6 bases, the J end lost 4 bases, and 12 bases lay between the germline ends. The CDR3 loop spans 13 amino acids. The germline V gene has CDR1 LNHDA and CDR2 SQIVND (reference sequence). The CDR3 DNA sequence: TGTGCCAGTAGGGTAACAGGGCTCTATGGCTACACCTTC. This sequence encodes CASRVTGLYGYTF.

V usage is TRBV5-1 and J usage is TRBJ1-1; D is ambiguous. Trimming took off 4 bases at V and 1 base at J, with 5 bases between the two ends. The CDR3 has 12 amino acids. Germline V lookup: CDR1 SGHRS, CDR2 YFSETQ. The CDR3 nucleotides are TGCGCCAGCAGCGAGGGGAACACTGAAGCTTTCTTT. Residues: CASSEGNTEAFF.

The V call is TRBV27, the J call TRBJ2-3; 7 bases agree with TRBD2. V was clipped by 3 bases and J by 3 bases; unmatched bases: 9. CDR1 and CDR2 from the germline V gene are MNHEY and SMNVEV (reference sequence). There are 16 residues in the CDR3. The CDR3 region is CASSLARWGGTDTQYF. The CDR3, as DNA: TGTGCCAGCAGTTTGGCCAGGTGGGGGGGAACAGATACGCAGTATTTT.

This clone came up a few times. The genes are TRBV28 and TRBJ1-6; D is perhaps TRBD1 (5 bases). Trimming shortened V by 3 bases and J by 6 bases, and 9 bases separated the two germline ends. The germline V gene has CDR1 MDHEN and CDR2 SYDVKM. The CDR3 is made up of 14 amino acids. The CDR3 region is CASSLAQVNSPLHF. For the CDR3, the DNA is TGTGCCAGCAGTTTGGCACAGGTTAATTCACCCCTCCACTTT. Full variable domain (remainder filled in from reference TRBV28 and TRBJ1-6): DVKVTQSSRYLVKRTGEKVFLECVQDMDHENMFWYRQDPGLGLRLIYFSYDVKMKEKGDIPEGYSVSREKKERFSLILESASTNQTSMYLCASSLAQVNSPLHFGNGTRLTVT.

The rearrangement joins TRBV5-6 to TRBJ2-7; tentatively, D is TRBD2 (5 bases). Per the germline V gene, CDR1 is SGHDT and CDR2 is YYEEEE. Trimming took 7 bases from V and 3 from J, leaving 17 bases between them. The CDR3 consists of 14 residues. CDR3 sequence: CASGVANPGYEQYF. CDR3 DNA sequence: TGTGCCAGCGGCGTAGCGAATCCCGGCTACGAGCAGTACTTC.

The V call is TRBV19, the J call TRBJ2-3, with D perhaps matching TRBD2 (6 bases). The CDR3 extends over 16 amino acids. In germline, CDR1 is LNHDA, CDR2 SQIVND (reference sequence). V was trimmed by 5 bases and J by 6 bases, leaving 21 bases between them. Written as DNA, the CDR3 is TGTGCCAGTAGTCCGATAGCGTCTTCCCGGGGGGATACGCAGTATTTT. Residues: CASSPIASSRGDTQYF. Complete variable domain (other parts from reference TRBV19 and TRBJ2-3): DGGITQSPKYLFRKEGQNVTLSCEQNLNHDAMYWYRQDPGQGLRLIYYSQIVNDFQKGDIAEGYSVSREKKESFPLTVTSAQKNPTAFYLCASSPIASSRGDTQYFGPGTRLTVL.

The V gene is TRBV6-1, the J gene TRBJ1-1; no clear D gene. CDR3 length: 14 residues. Germline CDR1 and CDR2: MNHNS and SASEGT. Trimming took 1 base from V and 7 from J, leaving 13 bases between them. The CDR3 sequence is CASSEEPGAGEAFF. CDR3 nucleotide sequence: TGTGCCAGCAGTGAAGAACCCGGCGCAGGTGAAGCTTTCTTT.

The genes are TRBV5-6 and TRBJ1-4; tentatively, D is TRBD1 (5 bases). Germline assignment: CDR1 SGHDT and CDR2 YYEEEE. Between the trimmed V and J ends, which lost 0 bases and 6 bases, there was a span of 9 bases. The CDR3 totals 14 residues. In DNA form, the CDR3 reads TGTGCCAGCAGCTTGGGGGGCACCTATGAAAAACTGTTTTTT. This translates into CASSLGGTYEKLFF.

This clone was seen once. V is TRBV5-6 and J is TRBJ2-7; TRBD2 agrees at 7 bases. Germline CDR1 is SGHDT and CDR2 is YYEEEE. There are 14 residues in the CDR3. V was clipped by 4 bases and J by 2 bases; unmatched bases: 6. The CDR3 bases are TGTGCCAGCAGCACCGGGACTATTACCTACGAGCAGTACTTC. This codes for CASSTGTITYEQYF.

This rearrangement joins TRBV4-2 to TRBJ2-5, with D unresolved. The V end was cut by 0 bases, the J end by 3 bases, with 8 bases between. This CDR3 has 14 residues. From germline, CDR1 is LGHNA and CDR2 YNFKEQ. CDR3: CASSQDSTEETQYF. The CDR3 DNA sequence: TGTGCCAGCAGCCAAGATTCAACAGAAGAGACCCAGTACTTC.

This chain joins TRBV4-1 and TRBJ1-4; D ambiguous. Trimming pared 4 bases from V and 0 bases from J, leaving 3 bases between. Per germline, CDR1 MGHRA and CDR2 YSYEKL. The CDR3 length is 13 residues. CDR3 nucleotides: TGCGCCAGCAGCCTATCAACTAATGAAAAACTGTTTTTT. Residues: CASSLSTNEKLFF.

This clone appeared a single time. V usage is TRBV7-9 and J usage is TRBJ2-3; D gene uncertain. Trimming cost V 3 bases and J 3 bases, with 13 bases left between them. The CDR3 runs to 15 residues. In germline, CDR1 is SEHNR, CDR2 FQNEAQ (reference sequence). CDR3 sequence: CASSFPGLVTDTQYF. The CDR3 DNA sequence: TGTGCCAGCAGCTTCCCTGGGCTGGTGACAGATACGCAGTATTTT. Drawing the rest from reference TRBV7-9 and TRBJ2-3, the complete variable domain is DTGVSQNPRHKITKRGQNVTFRCDPISEHNRLYWYRQTLGQGPEFLTYFQNEAQLEKSRLLSDRFSAERPKGSFSTLEIQRTEQGDSAMYLCASSFPGLVTDTQYFGPGTRLTVL.